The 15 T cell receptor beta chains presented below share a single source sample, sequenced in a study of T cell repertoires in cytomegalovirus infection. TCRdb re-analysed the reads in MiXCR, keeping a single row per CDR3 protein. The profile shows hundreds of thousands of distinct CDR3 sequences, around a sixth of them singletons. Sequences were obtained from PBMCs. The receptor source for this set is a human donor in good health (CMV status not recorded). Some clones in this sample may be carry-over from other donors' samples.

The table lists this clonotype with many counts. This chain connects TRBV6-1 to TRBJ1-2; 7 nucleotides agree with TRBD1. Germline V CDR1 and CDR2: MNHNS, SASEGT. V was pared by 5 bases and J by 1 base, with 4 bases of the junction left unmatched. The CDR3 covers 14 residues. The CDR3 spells CASSSDRFNYGYTF. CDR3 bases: TGTGCCAGCAGTTCGGACAGGTTTAACTATGGCTACACCTTC.

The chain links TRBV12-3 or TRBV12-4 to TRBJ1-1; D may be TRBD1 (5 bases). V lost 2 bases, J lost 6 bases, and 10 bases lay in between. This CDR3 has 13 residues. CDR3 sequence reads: CASSLRGLAEAFF. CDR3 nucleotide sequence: TGTGCCAGCAGTTTACGGGGGTTAGCTGAAGCTTTCTTT.

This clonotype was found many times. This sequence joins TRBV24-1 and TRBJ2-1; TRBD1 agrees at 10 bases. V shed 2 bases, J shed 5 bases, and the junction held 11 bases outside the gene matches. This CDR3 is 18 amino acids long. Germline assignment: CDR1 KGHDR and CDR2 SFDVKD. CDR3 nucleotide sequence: TGTGCCACCAGTGATTCCGGGACAGGGGCCGTCGGTGACAATGAGCAGTTCTTC. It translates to CATSDSGTGAVGDNEQFF.

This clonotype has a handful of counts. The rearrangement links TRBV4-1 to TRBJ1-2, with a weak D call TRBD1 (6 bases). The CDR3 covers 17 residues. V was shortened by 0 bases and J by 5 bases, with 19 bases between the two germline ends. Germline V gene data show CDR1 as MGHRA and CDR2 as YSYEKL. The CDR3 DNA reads TGCGCCAGCAGCCAAGAGACCCGGACAGAGAGGTGGTATGGCTACACCTTC. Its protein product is CASSQETRTERWYGYTF.

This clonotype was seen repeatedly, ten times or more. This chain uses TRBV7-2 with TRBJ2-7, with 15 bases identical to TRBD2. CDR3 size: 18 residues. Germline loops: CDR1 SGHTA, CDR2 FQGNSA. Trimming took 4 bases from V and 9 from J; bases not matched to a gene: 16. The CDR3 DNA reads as TGTGCCAGCAGCTCCGGCGACGAGGGACTAGCGGGGGGATTAGGGCAGTACTTC. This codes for CASSSGDEGLAGGLGQYF.

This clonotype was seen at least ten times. CDR3 amino acids: CASSRQGTMNTEAFF. CDR3 DNA: TGTGCCAGCAGCCGACAGGGCACCATGAACACTGAAGCTTTCTTT. The chain recombines TRBV7-2 with TRBJ1-1; TRBD1 aligns across 7 bases. CDR3 length equals 15 residues. V lost 5 bases, J lost 0 bases, and 6 bases stayed unmatched. Looked up from germline, CDR1 is SGHTA and CDR2 is FQGNSA.

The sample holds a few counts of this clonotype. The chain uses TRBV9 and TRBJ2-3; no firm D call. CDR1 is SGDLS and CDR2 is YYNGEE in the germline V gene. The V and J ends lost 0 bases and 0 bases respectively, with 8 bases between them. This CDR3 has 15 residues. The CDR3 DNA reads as TGTGCCAGCAGCGTAGCGTTTCTTAGCACAGATACGCAGTATTTT. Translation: CASSVAFLSTDTQYF.

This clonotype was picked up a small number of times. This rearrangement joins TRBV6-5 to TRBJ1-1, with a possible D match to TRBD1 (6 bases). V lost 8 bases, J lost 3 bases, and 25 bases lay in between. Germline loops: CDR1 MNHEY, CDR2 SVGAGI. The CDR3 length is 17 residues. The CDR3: CASRTLGGPGRDTEAFF. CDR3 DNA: TGTGCCAGCCGGACATTGGGGGGGCCGGGGAGGGACACTGAAGCTTTCTTT.

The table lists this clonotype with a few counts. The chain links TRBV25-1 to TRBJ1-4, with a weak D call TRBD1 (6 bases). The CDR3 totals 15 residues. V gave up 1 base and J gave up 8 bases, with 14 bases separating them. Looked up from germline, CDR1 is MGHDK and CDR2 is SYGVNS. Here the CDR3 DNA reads TGTGCCAGCAGTGAATCCCGACCGGGGGCCGAAAAACTGTTTTTT. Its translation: CASSESRPGAEKLFF.

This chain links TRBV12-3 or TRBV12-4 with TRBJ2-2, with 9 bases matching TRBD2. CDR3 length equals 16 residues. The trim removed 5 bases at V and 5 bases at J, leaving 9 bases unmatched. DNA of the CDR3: TGTGCCAGCAGTGGAGGCGGGGGGGCGCTTACCGGGGAGCTGTTTTTT. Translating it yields CASSGGGGALTGELFF.

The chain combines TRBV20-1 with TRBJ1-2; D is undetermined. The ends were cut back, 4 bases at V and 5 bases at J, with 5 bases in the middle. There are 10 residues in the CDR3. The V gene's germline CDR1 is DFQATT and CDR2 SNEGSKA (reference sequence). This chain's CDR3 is CSATEYGYTF. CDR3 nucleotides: TGCAGTGCTACGGAATATGGCTACACCTTC.

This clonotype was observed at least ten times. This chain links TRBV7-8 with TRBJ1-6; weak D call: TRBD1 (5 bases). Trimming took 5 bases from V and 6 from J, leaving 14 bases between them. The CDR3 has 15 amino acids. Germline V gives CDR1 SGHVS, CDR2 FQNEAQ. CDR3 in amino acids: CASSPSWGSNSPLHF. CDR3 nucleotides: TGTGCCAGCAGCCCTTCGTGGGGGTCTAATTCACCCCTCCACTTT.

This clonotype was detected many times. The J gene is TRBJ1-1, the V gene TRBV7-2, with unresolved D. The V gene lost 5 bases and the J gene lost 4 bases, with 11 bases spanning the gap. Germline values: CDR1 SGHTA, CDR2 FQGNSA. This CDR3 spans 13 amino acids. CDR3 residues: CASSPRTGTEAFF. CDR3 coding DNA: TGTGCCAGCAGCCCTAGGACGGGCACTGAAGCTTTCTTT.

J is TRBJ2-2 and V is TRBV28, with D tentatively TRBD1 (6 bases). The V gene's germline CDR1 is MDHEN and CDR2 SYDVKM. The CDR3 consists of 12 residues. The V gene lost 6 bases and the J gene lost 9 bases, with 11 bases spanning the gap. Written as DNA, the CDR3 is TGTGCCAGCAGGACAGGCGCGCGGGAGCTGTTTTTT. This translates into CASRTGARELFF.

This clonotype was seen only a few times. CDR3 bases: TGTGCCAGCAGCTTTGGTTCGAGCAATCAGCCCCAGCATTTT. Its translation: CASSFGSSNQPQHF. J is TRBJ1-5 and V is TRBV7-3; no clear D. The V gene lost 3 bases and the J gene lost 1 base, with 7 bases spanning the gap. CDR3 size: 14 residues. Germline lookup yields CDR1 SGHTA and CDR2 FQGTGA.